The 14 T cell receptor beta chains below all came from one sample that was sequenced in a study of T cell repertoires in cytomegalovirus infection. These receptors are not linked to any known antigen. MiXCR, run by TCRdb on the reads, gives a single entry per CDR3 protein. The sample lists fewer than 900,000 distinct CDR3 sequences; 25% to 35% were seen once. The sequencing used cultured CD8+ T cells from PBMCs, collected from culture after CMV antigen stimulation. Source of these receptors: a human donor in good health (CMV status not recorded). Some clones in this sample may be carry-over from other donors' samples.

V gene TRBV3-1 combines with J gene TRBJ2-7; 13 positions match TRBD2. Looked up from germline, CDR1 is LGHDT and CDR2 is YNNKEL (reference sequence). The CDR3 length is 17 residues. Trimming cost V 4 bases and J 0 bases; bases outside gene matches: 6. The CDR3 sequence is CASSRTSGGPSSYEQYV. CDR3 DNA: TGTGCCAGCAGCCGGACTAGCGGGGGTCCAAGCTCCTACGAGCAGTACGTC.

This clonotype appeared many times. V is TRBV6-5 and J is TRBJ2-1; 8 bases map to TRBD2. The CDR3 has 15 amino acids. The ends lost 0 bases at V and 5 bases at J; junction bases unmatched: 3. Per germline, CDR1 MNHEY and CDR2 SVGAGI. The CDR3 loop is CASSYSGLVNNEQFF. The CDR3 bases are TGTGCCAGCAGTTACTCGGGACTAGTCAACAATGAGCAGTTCTTC.

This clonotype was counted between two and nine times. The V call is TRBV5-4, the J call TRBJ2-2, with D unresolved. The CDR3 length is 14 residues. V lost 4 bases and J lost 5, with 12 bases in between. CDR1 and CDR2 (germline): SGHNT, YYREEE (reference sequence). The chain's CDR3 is CASSDPLSTGELFF. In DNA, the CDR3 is TGTGCCAGCAGCGATCCCCTCTCGACCGGGGAGCTGTTTTTT.

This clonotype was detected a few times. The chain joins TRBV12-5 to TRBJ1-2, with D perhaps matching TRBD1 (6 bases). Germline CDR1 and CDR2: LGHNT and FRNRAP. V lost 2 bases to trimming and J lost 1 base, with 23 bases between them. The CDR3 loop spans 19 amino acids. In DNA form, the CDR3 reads TGTGCTAGTGGTTTGTACTACGAGTCTTCGGGGGGCCATAACTATGGCTACACCTTC. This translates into CASGLYYESSGGHNYGYTF.

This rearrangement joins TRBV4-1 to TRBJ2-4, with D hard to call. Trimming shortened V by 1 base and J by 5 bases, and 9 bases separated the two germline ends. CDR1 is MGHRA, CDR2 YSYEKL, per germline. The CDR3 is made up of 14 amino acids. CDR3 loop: CASSQAGYENIQYF. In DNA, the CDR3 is TGCGCCAGCAGCCAAGCAGGTTACGAAAACATTCAGTACTTC.

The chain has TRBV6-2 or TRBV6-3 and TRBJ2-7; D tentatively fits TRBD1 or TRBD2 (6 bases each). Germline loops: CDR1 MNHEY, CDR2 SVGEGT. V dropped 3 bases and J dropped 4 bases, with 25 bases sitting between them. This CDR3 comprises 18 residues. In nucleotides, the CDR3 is TGTGCCAGCAGTTATGGGGGGCTATGGAGACCTTACTATTACGAGCAGTACGTC. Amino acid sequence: CASSYGGLWRPYYYEQYV.

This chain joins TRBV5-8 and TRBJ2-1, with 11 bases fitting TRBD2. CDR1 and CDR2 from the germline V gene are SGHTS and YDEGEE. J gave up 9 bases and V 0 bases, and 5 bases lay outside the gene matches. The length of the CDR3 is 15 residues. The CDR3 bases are TGTGCCAGCAGCTTGGCCGGGACTAGCGGTGGTGAGCAGTTCTTC. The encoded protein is CASSLAGTSGGEQFF.

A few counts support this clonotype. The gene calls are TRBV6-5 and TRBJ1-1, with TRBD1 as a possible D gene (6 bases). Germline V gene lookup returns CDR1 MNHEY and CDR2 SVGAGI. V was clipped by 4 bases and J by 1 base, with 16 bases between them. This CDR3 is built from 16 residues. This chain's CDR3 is CASSSLGGLKNTEAFF. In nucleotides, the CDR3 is TGTGCCAGCAGTTCGTTGGGGGGCCTGAAGAACACTGAAGCTTTCTTT.

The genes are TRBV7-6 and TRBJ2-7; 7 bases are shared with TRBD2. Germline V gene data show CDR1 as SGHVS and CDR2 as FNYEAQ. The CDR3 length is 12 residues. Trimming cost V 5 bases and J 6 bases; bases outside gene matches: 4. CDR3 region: CASSGRGAEQYF. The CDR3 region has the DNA TGTGCCAGCAGCGGGAGGGGAGCCGAGCAGTACTTC.

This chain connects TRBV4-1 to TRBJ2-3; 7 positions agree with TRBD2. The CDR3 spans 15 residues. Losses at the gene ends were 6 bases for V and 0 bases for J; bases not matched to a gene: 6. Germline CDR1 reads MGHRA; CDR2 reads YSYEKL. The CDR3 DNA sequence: TGCGCCAGCAGGTTCAGCGGGGCGAGCACAGATACGCAGTATTTT. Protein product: CASRFSGASTDTQYF.

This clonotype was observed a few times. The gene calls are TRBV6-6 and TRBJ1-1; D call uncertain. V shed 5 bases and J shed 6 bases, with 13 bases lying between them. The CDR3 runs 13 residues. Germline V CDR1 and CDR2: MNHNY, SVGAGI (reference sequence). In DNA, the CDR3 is TGTGCCAGCAGTGCTCAATGGGCGGCTGAAGCTTTCTTT. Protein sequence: CASSAQWAAEAFF.

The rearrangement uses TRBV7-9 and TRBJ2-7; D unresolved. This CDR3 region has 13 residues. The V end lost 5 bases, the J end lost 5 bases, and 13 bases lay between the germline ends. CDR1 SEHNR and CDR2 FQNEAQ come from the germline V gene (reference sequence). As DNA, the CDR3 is TGTGCCAGCAGCCCCCAAGGTGGCCACGAGCAGTACTTC. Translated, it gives CASSPQGGHEQYF.

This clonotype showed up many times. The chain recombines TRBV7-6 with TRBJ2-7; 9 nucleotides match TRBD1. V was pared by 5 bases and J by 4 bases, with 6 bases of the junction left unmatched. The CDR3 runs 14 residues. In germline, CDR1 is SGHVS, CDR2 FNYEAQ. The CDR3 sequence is CASSPRTGEYEQYF. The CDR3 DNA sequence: TGTGCCAGCAGCCCGAGGACAGGGGAATACGAGCAGTACTTC. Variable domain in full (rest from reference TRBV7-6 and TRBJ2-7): GAGVSQSPRYKVTKRGQDVALRCDPISGHVSLYWYRQALGQGPEFLTYFNYEAQQDKSGLPNDRFSAERPEGSISTLTIQRTEQRDSAMYRCASSPRTGEYEQYFGPGTRLTVT.

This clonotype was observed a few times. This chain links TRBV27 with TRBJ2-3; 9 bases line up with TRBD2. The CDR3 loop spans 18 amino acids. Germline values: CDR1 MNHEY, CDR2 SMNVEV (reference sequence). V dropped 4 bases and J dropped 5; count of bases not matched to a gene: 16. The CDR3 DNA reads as TGTGCCAGCAGTTCGGCACCCTTGGCTAGCGGGGTCGAAGATACGCAGTATTTT. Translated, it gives CASSSAPLASGVEDTQYF.